These 18 T cell receptor beta chains were sequenced from one sample in a study of cytomegalovirus exposure and HLA in healthy donors (dated 2017 in TCRdb). The receptor library was made with the immunoSEQ multiplex PCR assay. For the multiplex PCR, a mixture combining 60 forward primers for TCR Vbeta segments and 13 reverse primers for TCR Jbeta segments was used. The source is immuneACCESS, and TCRdb retained only in-frame sequences with V and J called. Part of the clones is not carried over; for the studies checked, unresolved V genes explain less than half of this, and the remainder is unexplained. Present in this sample are 110,000 to 150,000 clones, roughly 80% of which were seen just once. Of the sample, around 1.6% falls within the top ten clones. Specimen: PBMCs. Receptor source: a female donor in good health and CMV-seronegative.

V usage is TRBV5-6 and J usage is TRBJ2-5; 12 bases align to TRBD2. With V trimmed by 0 bases and J by 2 bases, 8 bases remained unmatched. The V gene's germline CDR1 is SGHDT and CDR2 YYEEEE. The CDR3 extends over 18 amino acids. DNA for the CDR3: TGTGCCAGCAGCTTGGTAACTAGCGGGGGGCTATTACAAGAGACCCAGTACTTC. Amino acids: CASSLVTSGGLLQETQYF.

The chain combines TRBV6-5 with TRBJ1-1, with D perhaps TRBD1 (6 bases). V lost 4 bases and J 8 bases, leaving 14 bases between the germline ends. The CDR3 loop spans 13 amino acids. Looked up from germline, CDR1 is MNHEY and CDR2 is SVGAGI. DNA of the CDR3: TGTGCCAGCAGTTTTTTACAGGGCCGGGAAGCTTTCTTT. Translated, it gives CASSFLQGREAFF.

This clone was detected a few times. The CDR3 nucleotides read TGTGCCAGCAGTTACCTGCCGGGGGGGAACACTGAAGCTTTCTTT. Amino acid sequence: CASSYLPGGNTEAFF. V is TRBV6-5 and J is TRBJ1-1; TRBD1 might be the D (5 bases). This CDR3 contains 15 residues. V shed 2 bases and J shed 1 base, with 11 bases lying between them. From germline, CDR1 is MNHEY and CDR2 SVGAGI.

The genes are TRBV19 and TRBJ1-3; tentatively, D is TRBD1 (6 bases). This CDR3 is built from 16 residues. The germline CDR1 and CDR2 sequences are LNHDA and SQIVND (reference sequence). The V end was cut by 4 bases, the J end by 1 base, with 14 bases between. The CDR3 nucleotides are TGTGCCAGTAGTAACGGGACACTTCAGTCTGGAAACACCATATATTTT. This encodes CASSNGTLQSGNTIYF.

The chain combines TRBV20-1 with TRBJ2-4; D may be TRBD1 (5 bases). The germline V and J ends were trimmed by 8 bases and 4 bases, with 6 bases remaining between them. The germline V gene encodes CDR1 DFQATT and CDR2 SNEGSKA (reference sequence). This CDR3 has 10 residues. The CDR3 reads CSQGKNIQYF. CDR3 nucleotides: TGCAGTCAGGGAAAAAACATTCAGTACTTC.

The rearrangement links TRBV6-6 to TRBJ1-2, with D perhaps matching TRBD1 (5 bases). Deletions cut 11 bases from V and 4 bases from J, with 17 bases between. Germline CDR1 MNHNY, CDR2 SVGAGI (reference sequence). This CDR3 contains 13 residues. Here the CDR3 DNA reads TGTGCCGCCACAGCGACAGTAATCTATGGCTACACCTTC. Translated: CAATATVIYGYTF.

This chain joins TRBV6-5 and TRBJ1-2; the D is unclear. The V gene's germline CDR1 is MNHEY and CDR2 SVGAGI. CDR3 length equals 12 residues. The V end lost 5 bases, the J end lost 5 bases, and 9 bases lay between the germline ends. In DNA form, the CDR3 reads TGTGCCAGCAGTGAAGCGTTGTATGGCTACACCTTC. This codes for CASSEALYGYTF.

The rearrangement joins TRBV18 to TRBJ1-3, with D possibly TRBD1 on 6 matching bases. Deletions cut 4 bases from V and 2 bases from J, with 21 bases between. CDR3 length equals 18 residues. Germline loops: CDR1 KGHSH, CDR2 LQKENI. The CDR3 nucleotides are TGTGCCAGCTCACATGGGCGCCGAGTTGGGACAACTGGAAACACCATATATTTT. The encoded protein is CASSHGRRVGTTGNTIYF.

This clone was counted between two and nine times. The chain uses TRBV7-7 and TRBJ2-1, with 7 bases matching TRBD1. From germline, CDR1 is SSHAT and CDR2 FNYEAQ (reference sequence). The CDR3 covers 16 residues. V shed 2 bases and J 2 bases; nucleotides not matched to a gene: 6. CDR3 sequence (DNA): TGTGCCAGCAGCTTAAGGACAGGAGGTACCTACAATGAGCAGTTCTTC. Translating it yields CASSLRTGGTYNEQFF.

The V call is TRBV9, the J call TRBJ1-2; D is perhaps TRBD1 (6 bases). The CDR3 is 14 residues long. V shed 3 bases and J shed 2 bases, with 11 bases lying between them. Germline V gene data show CDR1 as SGDLS and CDR2 as YYNGEE. This chain's CDR3 is CASSGGDTNYGYTF. CDR3 nucleotides: TGTGCCAGCAGCGGAGGGGACACCAACTATGGCTACACCTTC.

This clone appeared a few times. J is TRBJ1-2 and V is TRBV4-2, with 7 bases that match TRBD1. This CDR3 contains 14 residues. V was clipped by 6 bases and J by 0 bases; unmatched bases: 4. CDR1 is LGHNA, CDR2 YNFKEQ, per germline. The CDR3 sequence is CASRGTATNYGYTF. The DNA for the CDR3 is TGTGCCAGCAGGGGGACAGCGACTAACTATGGCTACACCTTC.

This clone came up a few times. The rearrangement links TRBV19 to TRBJ1-3; D not certain. V shed 4 bases and J shed 0 bases, with 7 bases lying between them. Germline CDR1 is LNHDA and CDR2 is SQIVND (reference sequence). This CDR3 comprises 14 residues. The CDR3 loop reads CASSKPVSGNTIYF. The CDR3 coding sequence is TGTGCCAGTAGTAAACCGGTCTCTGGAAACACCATATATTTT.

The chain joins TRBV4-2 to TRBJ1-4, with TRBD1 as a possible D gene (6 bases). The V gene's germline CDR1 is LGHNA and CDR2 YNFKEQ. The V gene lost 3 bases and the J gene lost 7 bases, with 15 bases spanning the gap. This CDR3 spans 15 amino acids. In nucleotides, the CDR3 is TGTGCCAGCAGCCACCCCAGGGGAACAACTGAAAAACTGTTTTTT. Translating it yields CASSHPRGTTEKLFF.

The rearrangement uses TRBV18 and TRBJ2-7, with D perhaps matching TRBD1 (5 bases). V was clipped by 1 base and J by 3 bases, with 10 bases between them. Germline assignment: CDR1 KGHSH and CDR2 LQKENI. This CDR3 is 14 amino acids long. Here the CDR3 DNA reads TGTGCCAGCTCACCACAAGGGGATAGCTACGAGCAGTACTTC. Translation: CASSPQGDSYEQYF.

The chain combines TRBV2 with TRBJ2-3; 8 bases map to TRBD1. J was trimmed by 5 bases and V by 1 base; bases with no gene match: 5. Germline V CDR1 and CDR2: SNHLY, FYNNEI. The CDR3 is made up of 15 amino acids. CDR3 protein: CASSEGQGALDTQYF. Written as DNA, the CDR3 is TGTGCCAGCAGTGAAGGCCAGGGGGCTTTAGATACGCAGTATTTT.

The V gene is TRBV28, the J gene TRBJ1-1, with 12 positions matching TRBD1. The CDR3 length is 16 residues. With V trimmed by 8 bases and J by 3 bases, 10 bases remained unmatched. The germline CDR1 and CDR2 sequences are MDHEN and SYDVKM. CDR3 loop: CASRESGTGGHTEAFF. DNA for the CDR3: TGTGCCAGCCGAGAGTCCGGGACAGGGGGCCACACTGAAGCTTTCTTT.

This chain uses TRBV6-1 with TRBJ2-5; D might be TRBD2 (6 bases). The assigned J gene may be wrong: the sequence end matches TRBJ2-7 better. The CDR3 sequence is 16 residues long. Germline CDR1 reads MNHNS; CDR2 reads SASEGT. CDR3 DNA sequence: TGTGCCAGCAGTGAGGGGGGTAGGGGTCTCCCCTACGAGCAGTACTTC. Its translation: CASSEGGRGLPYEQYF.

V and J are TRBV7-3 and TRBJ2-7, with 11 bases aligning to TRBD2. Germline trimming cut 6 bases from V and 1 base from J; bases unmatched to any gene: 5. The CDR3 runs to 15 residues. Germline CDR1 and CDR2: SGHTA and FQGTGA. The CDR3 DNA reads as TGTGCCAGCAGTTTAGCGGGGGGGCCGTCCTACGAGCAGTACTTC. Translation gives CASSLAGGPSYEQYF.